This T cell receptor beta chain was documented in a study of control samples from healthy donors and cancer patients. The V gene end was trimmed by 0 bases and the J gene end by 3 bases; junction bases not matched to a gene: 9. CDR1 is WSHSY and CDR2 is SAAADI in the germline V gene. The CDR3 runs to 18 residues. Clones were sequenced by immunoSEQ multiplex PCR, and TCRdb holds only the in-frame ones, with some missing. The table has approximately 100,000 clones, 90% seen once. The TCR comes from a human donor in good health. The donor label of this sample is uncertain. The genes are TRBV10-2 and TRBJ1-5, with 9 bases identical to TRBD1. Sequencing was performed on blood. This CDR3 is CASSESVWGQGVNQPQHF. In DNA, the CDR3 is TGCGCCAGCAGTGAGTCTGTCTGGGGACAGGGTGTCAATCAGCCCCAGCATTTT.